This T cell receptor (beta chain) was obtained from a study of T-cell reconstitution after alpha-beta-depleted transplantation in children (dated by TCRdb to about 2016). For the study in its entirety: T-cell immune reconstitution after TCRalphabeta/CD19-depleted allogeneic hematopoietic cell transplantation in children was quantitatively tracked in the study by means of TCR repertoire profiling.

Library preparation employed PCR. The sequencer listed for this sample is Illumina HiSeq 2500. TCR libraries were prepared with molecular barcoding, using unique molecular identifiers to normalize TCRbeta repertoire quantification. TCRdb reprocessed the public reads (quality trimming at Q25 with fastp, clone calling with MiXCR) and kept in-frame beta chains. Rows are combined by CDR3 protein, so each entry shows the most common genes and DNA. In all, the sample holds 750,000 to 950,000 distinct CDR3 sequences, and 16% of those were seen once. Approximately 5% of the sample comes from the top ten. Its CDR3 holds 16 amino acids, cysteine through phenylalanine. Here the CDR3 DNA is all that survives: 48 bases in frame from base 1. V and J are truncated by 4 bases and 3 bases respectively, leaving an intervening sequence of 16 bases. CDR1 and CDR2 are read off the germline V gene (reference sequence) as SEHNR and FQNEAQ.

Reading the label with the study, this specimen's treatment or condition is: allogeneic hematopoietic cell transplantation with graft depleted of TCRalphabeta T cells and CD19 B cells. Transplant recipients were children who received TCRalphabeta/CD19-depleted allogeneic hematopoietic cell grafts. This clonotype was recorded at least ten times. Its specific antigen is unknown. No much larger clone is present one base from it, and per-base qualities are unavailable. Paper-wide results and their limitations: The high TCRbeta diversity at day 60 in some patients was ascribed to recipient T cells and intrathymic progenitors that had survived conditioning. Over subsequent months, a decline in hyperexpanded clone frequencies was noted, and after one year, T-cell counts and TCRbeta diversity were mostly ascribed to newly produced T cells. About two months after transplant, the apparently early recovery of alphabetaT-cell counts reportedly depended on just several hundred clones that had expanded rapidly and came from non-depleted graft cells.

In this chain, TRBV7-9 is recombined with TRBJ2-1; perhaps TRBD2 is the D gene, with 6 bases matching. The source is a male patient under 18 who had a stem cell transplant for acute lymphoblastic leukemia, so the T cells may come from the graft donor. This specimen consisted of PBMCs, mostly from graft donor cells, obtained 360 days after TCRalphabeta/CD19-depleted stem cell transplant. The base sequence is TGTGCCAGCAGCTGGCGGAGGGAAGGGATCTACAATGAGCAGTTCTTC. Its coded protein is CASSWRREGIYNEQFF.